This is a list of T cell receptor beta chains from one sample in a study of graft-versus-host responses after intestinal transplantation. Profiling relied on immunoSEQ multiplex PCR, and the TCRdb table lists in-frame clones only, not all of them. The table includes tens of thousands of clones, around 94% detected once. The sample in question was PBMCs, obtained about 250 days after intestinal transplant. Receptors were obtained from a human patient who received an intestinal transplant, so some T cells may come from the graft donor. CDR3s include the opening cysteine and the closing phenylalanine or tryptophan. A D gene is named only where the DNA matches it firmly. A row's size may be missing; if present it is once, few, many or a size class.

d_call j_call clone_size v_call cdr3_nt cdr3_aa
. TRBJ2-3 . TRBV5-4 TGTGCCAGCAGCTTGGGGGCCGTCACAGATACGCAGTATTTT CASSLGAVTDTQYF
TRBD1 TRBJ2-7 . TRBV27 TGTGCCAGCAGTCCAGACAGGGCCTCCTACGAGCAGTACTTC CASSPDRASYEQYF
. TRBJ1-3 . TRBV29-1 TGCAGCGTTGAAAGCCAGGGTACCTCTGGAAACACCATATATTTT CSVESQGTSGNTIYF
. TRBJ1-1 . TRBV28 TGTGCCAGCAGCCATACTGAAGCTTTCTTT CASSHTEAFF
. TRBJ1-2 once TRBV6-5 TGTGCCAGCAGCCGTGTGATAAGGTCGAACTATGGCTACACCTTC CASSRVIRSNYGYTF
. TRBJ1-1 . TRBV5-1 TGCGCCAGCAGCTTGGGGTACGGGGTAGGAGACACTGAAGCTTTCTTT CASSLGYGVGDTEAFF
TRBD2 TRBJ2-7 . TRBV19 TGTGCCAGTAGTATAGATGCTAGCGGGAGGACCTACGAGCAGTACTTC CASSIDASGRTYEQYF
. TRBJ2-7 . TRBV7-3 TGTGCCAGCAGCAAAACTACCTCCTACGAGCAGTACTTC CASSKTTSYEQYF
TRBD2 TRBJ2-7 . TRBV4-1 TGCGCCAGCAGCCAAACGACTAGCGGGAGATACGAGCAGTACTTC CASSQTTSGRYEQYF
. TRBJ1-5 . TRBV18 TGTGCCAGCTCACCAAAGGCCAGGGCGCGGATTCAGCCCCAGCATTTT CASSPKARARIQPQHF
. TRBJ1-2 . TRBV4-1 TGCGCCAGCAGCCAAGTAGGACGAAACCCTAACGATGGCTACACCTTC CASSQVGRNPNDGYTF
TRBD2 TRBJ2-1 . TRBV5-1 TGCGCCAGCAGCCTTAGCGGGACCTACAATGAGCAGTTCTTC CASSLSGTYNEQFF
TRBD1 TRBJ1-1 few TRBV29-1 TGCAGCGTTTTAGGGACAGGGGGAACTGAAGCTTTCTTT CSVLGTGGTEAFF
TRBD2 TRBJ2-1 . TRBV6-6 TGTGCCAGCAGGGTAGCGGGAGAGAACTACAATGAGCAGTTCTTC CASRVAGENYNEQFF
. TRBJ2-3 . TRBV2 TGTGCCAGCAGTGAGAGTGAGGAGTATTTT CASSESEEYF
TRBD1 TRBJ1-5 . TRBV19 TGTGCCAGTAGCGGGACAGGAAATCAGCCCCAGCATTTT CASSGTGNQPQHF
TRBD2 TRBJ2-7 . TRBV27 TGTGCCAGCAGTTCTTTGGCGGGAGGCTCCTACGAGCAGTACTTC CASSSLAGGSYEQYF
. TRBJ2-7 . TRBV7-2 TGTGCCAGCAGGGGAGAACGATACGAGCAGTACTTC CASRGERYEQYF
. TRBJ1-1 . TRBV27 TGTGCCAGCAGCGCCGGTAAGAACACTGAAGCTTTCTTT CASSAGKNTEAFF
TRBD1 TRBJ1-1 . TRBV9 TGTGCCAGCAGCTTCCTGACAGGGAGTAACACTGAAGCTTTCTTT CASSFLTGSNTEAFF
TRBD2 TRBJ2-5 . TRBV5-4 TGTGCCAGCAGCCCATCTAGCGGGAGGGCACGGGAGACCCAGTACTTC CASSPSSGRARETQYF
. TRBJ2-7 . TRBV9 TGTGCCAGCAGCCCTAGCCCTAGGGGCTCCTACGAGCAGTACTTC CASSPSPRGSYEQYF
. TRBJ2-6 . TRBV7-9 TGTGCCAGCAGCTTAGTGGAGGGGATAAGCTCTGGGGCCAACGTCCTGACTTTC CASSLVEGISSGANVLTF
TRBD2 TRBJ2-3 . TRBV5-1 TGCGCCAGCAGTCGCGGAACTAGCGGGCTGACAGATACGCAGTATTTT CASSRGTSGLTDTQYF
TRBD1 TRBJ1-1 . TRBV19 TGTGCCAGTTCGACAGGGGGCCGTACTGAAGCTTTCTTT CASSTGGRTEAFF
TRBD2 TRBJ2-2 . TRBV28 TGTGCCAGCAGTCTCGACCTGACTAGCGGCAGGAACACCGGGGAGCTGTTTTTT CASSLDLTSGRNTGELFF
TRBD1 TRBJ1-1 . TRBV28 TGTGCCAGCAGTTTCGGACAGGGGGTGAACACTGAAGCTTTCTTT CASSFGQGVNTEAFF
. TRBJ2-4 . TRBV7-2 TGTGCCAGCAGCTTTTCGCAAAGCCTCCGGGCCAAAAACATTCAGTACTTC CASSFSQSLRAKNIQYF
. TRBJ2-1 . TRBV11-2 TGTGCCAGCAGCCTCGAGTGGGAGCAGTTCTTC CASSLEWEQFF
TRBD2 TRBJ2-5 . TRBV5-8 TGTGCCAGCAGCTTGGACTTACGGACTAGCGGGTTACAAGAGACCCAGTACTTC CASSLDLRTSGLQETQYF
. TRBJ1-6 . TRBV19 TGTGCCAGTAGTATCCGCCAGGGCCAAGCCAATTCACCCCTCCACTTT CASSIRQGQANSPLHF
. TRBJ2-2 . TRBV21-1 TGTGCCAGCAGCATTATCGACAGGGCCGGGGAGCTGTTTTTT CASSIIDRAGELFF
. TRBJ2-3 . TRBV5-1 TGCGCCAGCAGCTTGGGTTGGGCGGGAAGGACAGATACGCAGTATTTT CASSLGWAGRTDTQYF
TRBD1 TRBJ1-2 once TRBV10-3 TGTGCCATCAGTCCAAAAGACAGGGGGTTTCGGGGCTACACCTTC CAISPKDRGFRGYTF
TRBD2 TRBJ2-2 once TRBV5-6 TGTGCCAGCAGCTTGGGACTAGCGGGAGCCGGGGAGCTGTTTTTT CASSLGLAGAGELFF
. TRBJ2-5 . TRBV20-1 TGCAGTGCTAGAGTGGTGGGGACCCAGTACTTC CSARVVGTQYF
. TRBJ1-5 . TRBV10-3 TGTGCCATCAGTGAGTTAGGAGATCAGCCCCAGCATTTT CAISELGDQPQHF
TRBD1 TRBJ2-7 . TRBV7-8 TGTGCCAGCAGCTTGGTGACAGGGACCTACGAGCAGTACTTC CASSLVTGTYEQYF
. TRBJ2-7 . TRBV6-5 TGTGCCAGCTCTGTTACTACCGCCCACGAGCAGTACTTC CASSVTTAHEQYF
. TRBJ1-2 . TRBV10-2 TGCGCCAGCAGTGAGTCGTCACGGCCTAACTATGGCTACACCTTC CASSESSRPNYGYTF
. TRBJ1-1 . TRBV5-6 TGTGCCAGCAGCCCCCTATCGCCGAACACTGAAGCTTTCTTT CASSPLSPNTEAFF
TRBD2 TRBJ2-1 . TRBV5-8 TGTGCCAGCAGCGGACCTGGACTAGCGGGAGTCCATGAGCAGTTCTTC CASSGPGLAGVHEQFF
TRBD1 TRBJ2-6 once TRBV27 TGTGCCAGCAGACAGACAGGGGCTGGGGCCAACGTCCTGACTTTC CASRQTGAGANVLTF
TRBD2 TRBJ2-5 . TRBV5-1 TGCGCCAGCAGCTTAGGGGCTAGCGGGAACCAAGAGACCCAGTACTTC CASSLGASGNQETQYF
. TRBJ2-7 . TRBV27 TGTGCCAGCAGTACTCGCCGGGGGTCTAGCTCCTACGAGCAGTACTTC CASSTRRGSSSYEQYF
TRBD2 TRBJ2-1 . TRBV5-1 TGCGCCAGCAGCTTGGGGACTAGCGGGGCAGGGAGCAATGAGCAGTTCTTC CASSLGTSGAGSNEQFF
. TRBJ2-7 . TRBV7-9 TGTGCCAGCAGCTTAGTGGGGTCTACCTACGAGCAGTACTTC CASSLVGSTYEQYF
. TRBJ1-1 . TRBV18 TGTGCCAGCTCACCCCGCCTACCCGACATGAACACTGAAGCTTTCTTT CASSPRLPDMNTEAFF
TRBD2 TRBJ2-7 . TRBV27 TGTGCCAGCAGTTTATCAGCGGGACCTTACGAGCAGTACTTC CASSLSAGPYEQYF
TRBD2 TRBJ2-3 . TRBV6-4 TGTGCCAGCAGTTCCGGGACTAGCGGGAGTGGAGATACGCAGTATTTT CASSSGTSGSGDTQYF
. TRBJ2-7 . TRBV5-6 TGTGCCAGCAGCTTGGCCGGGACAACATACGAGCAGTACTTC CASSLAGTTYEQYF
. TRBJ1-2 . TRBV2 TGTGCCAGCAGTGAAGAGTTTGGGGAATTCTATGGCTACACCTTC CASSEEFGEFYGYTF
. TRBJ1-2 . TRBV5-4 TGTGCCAGCAGCAAAACAGGGTGGGTCGATGATGGCTACACCTTC CASSKTGWVDDGYTF
TRBD1 TRBJ1-5 . TRBV19 TGTGCCAGTAGTATAGGGGATCGGGACAGGGGGGTTAGGGGCAATCAGCCCCAGCATTTT CASSIGDRDRGVRGNQPQHF
TRBD2 TRBJ2-1 few TRBV4-1 TGCGCCAGCAGCCAAGGGCGGGCTAGCGGGAGAGGGACCTACAATGAGCAGTTCTTC CASSQGRASGRGTYNEQFF
. TRBJ2-5 . TRBV19 TGTGCCAGTAGGACAGGATCGGAAGAGACCCAGTACTTC CASRTGSEETQYF
. TRBJ1-5 . TRBV19 TGTGCCAGTAGTAGAGGACAGAGCCAGCCCCAGCATTTT CASSRGQSQPQHF
. TRBJ2-7 . TRBV5-8 TGTGCCAGCAGCTTGGAAGCGGGCGTTGAGCAGTACTTC CASSLEAGVEQYF
TRBD2 TRBJ2-7 . TRBV28 TGTGCCAGCTACGAAGCGGGAGTCCACGAGCAGTACTTC CASYEAGVHEQYF